This T cell receptor beta chain was identified in a study of chronic HIV infection and antiretroviral therapy (dated by TCRdb to the mid-2010s). Including the terminal cysteine and phenylalanine, the CDR3 comprises 14 residues. Only CDR3 DNA is held: 42 bases, read in frame from base 1. V loses 2 bases, J loses 6 bases, and the germline ends lie 14 bases apart. Per the germline V gene (reference sequence), MNHEY is the CDR1 and SMNVEV is the CDR2. The library was obtained by 5' RACE. Sequencing used an Illumina MiSeq. TCRdb reran the public reads through fastp at Q25 and MiXCR, keeping productive beta chains. Under each unique CDR3 protein, matching rows form one entry showing the most common genes and DNA. The sample contains 40,000 to 60,000 distinct CDR3 sequences, about a fifth of them found a single time. The ten biggest clones cover about 2.7% of the sample. This clonotype was detected a few times. This receptor's antigen is unknown. Per-nucleotide qualities are absent, and no much larger clonotype sits a single base away.

The chain couples TRBV27 to TRBJ2-7, with TRBD1 perhaps the D gene, on 6 matching bases. The TCR originated in an adult who had HIV and had not received antiretroviral therapy, or was an uninfected healthy control (not recorded which). Sample: peripheral blood. For the CDR3, the sequence is CASSLTTGTGEQYF. The DNA reads as follows: TGTGCCAGCAGTTTAACCACAGGGACGGGCGAGCAGTACTTC.